Below are 2 T cell receptor beta chains sequenced from a single sample in a study of cytomegalovirus exposure and HLA in healthy donors. The assay was immunoSEQ multiplex PCR, and TCRdb's table has in-frame clones only and misses some. The table lists about 300,000 clones, 85% to 90% of them singletons. The sequencing input was PBMCs. These receptors originate from a young woman in good health and CMV-seronegative.

V is TRBV5-4 and J is TRBJ2-7, with 10 bases lining up with TRBD2. V shed 4 bases, J shed 2 bases, and the junction held 9 bases outside the gene matches. The CDR3 runs 16 residues. Germline V gene data show CDR1 as SGHNT and CDR2 as YYREEE (reference sequence). This CDR3 reads CASSASAGTSAYEQYF. CDR3 nucleotides: TGTGCCAGCAGCGCGTCAGCCGGGACTAGCGCCTACGAGCAGTACTTC. Variable domain in full (rest from reference TRBV5-4 and TRBJ2-7): ETGVTQSPTHLIKTRGQQVTLRCSSQSGHNTVSWYQQALGQGPQFIFQYYREEENGRGNFPPRFSGLQFPNYSSELNVNALELDDSALYLCASSASAGTSAYEQYFGPGTRLTVT.

This chain links TRBV7-2 with TRBJ1-2; the D is unclear. Germline V gives CDR1 SGHTA, CDR2 FQGNSA. The ends were cut back, 5 bases at V and 6 bases at J, with 16 bases in the middle. CDR3 length equals 14 residues. The CDR3: CASSGSWASDGYTF. The CDR3 coding sequence is TGTGCCAGCAGCGGATCTTGGGCTTCGGATGGCTACACCTTC.